This section outlines one T cell receptor (beta chain) sequence together with its context. This entry belongs to a study of blood T cells in healthy people across ages. A J-beta primer mix and a sample-barcoded 5' primer were used in a second PCR of roughly 6 to 12 cycles. TCRdb ran MiXCR on the 5' RACE reads and lists one entry per CDR3 protein. Here the sample spans 700,000 or so distinct CDR3 sequences, over 20% being singletons. The CDR3 is made up of 13 amino acids. Trimming pared 7 bases from V and 4 bases from J, leaving 14 bases between. Germline-derived CDR1 and CDR2 are SGHRS and YFSETQ. The clonotype originates from a man in his 70s in good health. V is TRBV5-1 and J is TRBJ1-1; perhaps TRBD1 as D (5 bases). The source material was blood. This CDR3 is CASSGGGGTEAFF. The CDR3 DNA follows: TGCGCCAGCTCCGGGGGGGGAGGCACTGAAGCTTTCTTT.